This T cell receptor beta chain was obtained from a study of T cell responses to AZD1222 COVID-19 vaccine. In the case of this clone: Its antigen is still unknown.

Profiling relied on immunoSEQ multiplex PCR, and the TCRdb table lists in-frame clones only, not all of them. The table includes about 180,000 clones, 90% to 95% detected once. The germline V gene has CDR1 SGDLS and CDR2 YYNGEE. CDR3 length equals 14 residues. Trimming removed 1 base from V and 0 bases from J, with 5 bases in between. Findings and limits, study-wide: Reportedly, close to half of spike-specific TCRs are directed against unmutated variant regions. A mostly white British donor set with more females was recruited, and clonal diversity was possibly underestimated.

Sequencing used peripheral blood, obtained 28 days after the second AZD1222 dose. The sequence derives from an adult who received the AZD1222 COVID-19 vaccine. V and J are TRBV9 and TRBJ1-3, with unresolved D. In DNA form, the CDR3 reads TGTGCCAGCAGCGTACTGGCCTCTGGAAACACCATATATTTT. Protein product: CASSVLASGNTIYF.